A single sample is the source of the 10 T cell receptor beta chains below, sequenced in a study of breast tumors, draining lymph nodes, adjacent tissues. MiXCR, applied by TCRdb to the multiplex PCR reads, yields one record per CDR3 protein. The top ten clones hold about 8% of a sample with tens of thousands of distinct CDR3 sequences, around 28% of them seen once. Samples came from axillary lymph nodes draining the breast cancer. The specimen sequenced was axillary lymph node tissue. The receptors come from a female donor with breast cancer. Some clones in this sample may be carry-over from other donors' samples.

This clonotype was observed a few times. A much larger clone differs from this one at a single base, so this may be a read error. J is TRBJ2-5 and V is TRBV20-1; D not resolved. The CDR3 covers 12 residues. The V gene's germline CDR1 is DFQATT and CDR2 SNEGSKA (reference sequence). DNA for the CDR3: TGCAGTGCTTCCCCGATAAAAGAGACCCCGTACTTC. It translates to CSASPIKETPYF.

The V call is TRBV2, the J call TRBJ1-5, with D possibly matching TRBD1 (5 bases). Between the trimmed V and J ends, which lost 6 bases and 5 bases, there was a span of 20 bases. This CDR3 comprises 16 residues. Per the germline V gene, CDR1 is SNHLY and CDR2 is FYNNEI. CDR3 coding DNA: TGTGCCAGCAGACCTGGAGCTCGGGACGGATATCAGCCCCAGCATTTT. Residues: CASRPGARDGYQPQHF.

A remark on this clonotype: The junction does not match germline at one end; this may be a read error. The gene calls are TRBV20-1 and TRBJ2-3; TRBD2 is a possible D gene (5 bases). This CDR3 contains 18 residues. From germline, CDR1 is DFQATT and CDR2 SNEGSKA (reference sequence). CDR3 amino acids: CSAIIPSGNTLSTDTRYF. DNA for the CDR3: TGCAGTGCTATTATCCCCAGCGGAAACACCCTTAGCACAGATACGCGGTATTTT.

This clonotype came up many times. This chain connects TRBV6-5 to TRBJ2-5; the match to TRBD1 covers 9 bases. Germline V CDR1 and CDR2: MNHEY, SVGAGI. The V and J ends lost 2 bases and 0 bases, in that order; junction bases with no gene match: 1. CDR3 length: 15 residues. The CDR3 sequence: CASSYGTGYQETQYF. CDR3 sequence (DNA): TGTGCCAGCAGTTACGGGACAGGGTACCAAGAGACCCAGTACTTC.

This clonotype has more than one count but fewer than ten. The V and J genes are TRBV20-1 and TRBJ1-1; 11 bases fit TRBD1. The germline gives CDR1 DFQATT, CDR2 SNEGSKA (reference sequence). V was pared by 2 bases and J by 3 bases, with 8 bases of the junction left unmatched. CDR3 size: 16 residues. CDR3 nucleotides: TGCAGTGCTAGAAGACCGGGACAGGGGGGATACACTGAAGCTTTCTTT. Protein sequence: CSARRPGQGGYTEAFF.

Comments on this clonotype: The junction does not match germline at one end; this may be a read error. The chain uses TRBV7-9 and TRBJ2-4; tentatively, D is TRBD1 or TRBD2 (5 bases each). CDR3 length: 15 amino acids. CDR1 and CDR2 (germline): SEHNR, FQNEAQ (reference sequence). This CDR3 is CASSLGGLGKNIQHF. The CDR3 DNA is TGTGCCAGCAGCTTAGGGGGGTTGGGCAAAAACATTCAGCACTTC.

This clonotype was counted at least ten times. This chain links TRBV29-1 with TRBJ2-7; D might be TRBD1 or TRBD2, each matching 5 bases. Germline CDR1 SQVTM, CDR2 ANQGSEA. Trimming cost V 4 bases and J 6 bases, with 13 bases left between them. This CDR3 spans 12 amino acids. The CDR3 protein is CSVAGADPEQYF. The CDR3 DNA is TGCAGCGTTGCCGGGGCCGACCCCGAGCAGTACTTC.

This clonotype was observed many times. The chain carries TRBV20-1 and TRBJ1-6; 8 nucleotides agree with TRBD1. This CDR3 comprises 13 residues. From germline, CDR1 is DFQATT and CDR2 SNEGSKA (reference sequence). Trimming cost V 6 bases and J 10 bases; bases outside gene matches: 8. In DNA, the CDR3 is TGCAGTGCCGCGGACAGGGCGGTATCACCCCTCCACTTT. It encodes CSAADRAVSPLHF.

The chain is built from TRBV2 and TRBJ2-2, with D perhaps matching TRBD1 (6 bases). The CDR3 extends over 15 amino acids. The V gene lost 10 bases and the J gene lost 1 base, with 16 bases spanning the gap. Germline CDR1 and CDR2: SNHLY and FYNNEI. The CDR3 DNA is TGTGCCACCTCGGGACAAGCCTTGAACACCGGGGAGCTGTTTTTT. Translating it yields CATSGQALNTGELFF.

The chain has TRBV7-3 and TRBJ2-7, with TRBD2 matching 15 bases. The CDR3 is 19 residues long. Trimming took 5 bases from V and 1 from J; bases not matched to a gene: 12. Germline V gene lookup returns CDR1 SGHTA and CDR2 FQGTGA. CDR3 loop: CASSSGLAGGPGRSYEQYF. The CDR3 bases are TGTGCCAGCAGCAGCGGACTAGCGGGAGGGCCTGGGCGATCCTACGAGCAGTACTTC.